This TCR beta chain was recorded in a study of T cells in localized non-small cell lung cancer (dated by TCRdb to 2019 to 2021). Study-level background: The study examined T cell repertoires in roughly 240 patients with early-stage NSCLC and compared tumors with uninvolved tumor-adjacent lungs. The cohort was made up of hundreds of treatment-naive NSCLC patients whose localized lung tumors had been resected. A mean age of around 66 years was recorded for the NSCLC patients, of whom approximately 130 were male and about a hundred were female.

There are a few counts of this clone. Its antigen is not yet known. The record has no base qualities; no much larger clone is one base away. At diagnosis, tumor, uninvolved tumor-adjacent lung and peripheral blood were collected and then preserved as a mix of FFPE and fresh-frozen material. General study outcomes and caveats: Because of the exploratory design, TCR variables were selected using unadjusted p-values without false-discovery rate correction. Of the top 100 tumor clones, a median of approximately 60 were detected in paired uninvolved adjacent lung; some 28 were also among that lung's top 100. Higher T cell density in blood was associated with longer overall survival, whereas higher clonality in adjacent lung was associated with shorter survival. Multi-region tumor sequencing was not performed, so intratumor heterogeneity could not be excluded. Uninvolved tumor-adjacent lung showed the highest T cell clonality, higher than tumor, which suggests more focused antigenic responses in the uninvolved tumor-adjacent lung.

From cysteine to phenylalanine, the CDR3 is 16 amino acids long. The read is trimmed to its CDR3 DNA, 48 bases read in frame from base 1. The immunoSEQ Assay was used to sequence TCR beta CDR3 regions from DNA. As for how the authors treated the data: To compute T cell density, TCR beta template counts were normalized to usable DNA, which was estimated by amplifying housekeeping genes. Richness was estimated with the preseqR package, extrapolating to 400,000 templates for PBMC samples and 120,000 templates for tissue samples. Clonality was calculated as one minus Pielou's evenness. Tissue-enriched TCRs were identified by differential abundance testing using productive amino-acid clonotypes, minimum total count 5 and alpha 0.1. The Jaccard Index and the Morisita Overlap Index were used to measure how much the repertoires overlapped between compartments. GLIPH grouped TCR beta CDR3s together with public tetramer-defined viral CDR3s, and a viral motif had to include at least three viral sequences and also show V-gene enrichment. The clones in this table, taken by TCRdb from immuneACCESS, are in-frame only. Not every clone is retained; where verified, under half of the shortfall comes from an unresolved V gene, and the cause of the rest is unknown. V, J and clone size are those of that table, while D and trimming were read from the DNA. Recorded for this sample are approximately 4,700 clones; 30% of them occurred a single time. The top ten clones comprise roughly 8.2% of the sample.

Recombination joined TRBV7-5 with TRBJ2-3. TRBV7-5 is shown as a pseudogene. This sequence was found in a male donor older than 55 with stage I lung adenocarcinoma. The sample in question was lung tumor tissue, obtained before any cancer treatment. The bases read TGTGCCAGCAGCCGTGGGGGTACCTCTAGCACAGATACGCAGTATTTT. It translates as CASSRGGTSSTDTQYF.